Each of the 29 T cell receptor beta chains below was sequenced from the same sample in a study of blood T cells in healthy people across ages. A J-beta primer mix and a sample-barcoded 5' primer were used in a second PCR of about 6 to 12 cycles. In TCRdb, the 5' RACE reads were re-called with MiXCR into one record per CDR3 protein. The sample includes roughly 800,000 distinct CDR3 sequences, 58% of them seen just once. Material: blood. Receptors originate from a man under 40 in good health.

The chain joins TRBV19 to TRBJ2-1; D is unclear. From germline, CDR1 is LNHDA and CDR2 SQIVND (reference sequence). CDR3 length equals 14 residues. Trimming took 11 bases from V and 0 from J, leaving 14 bases between them. The CDR3 reads CACTAQSSYNEQFF. The CDR3 nucleotides read TGTGCCTGTACCGCACAGAGCTCCTACAATGAGCAGTTCTTC. Full variable domain (missing parts from reference TRBV19 and TRBJ2-1): DGGITQSPKYLFRKEGQNVTLSCEQNLNHDAMYWYRQDPGQGLRLIYYSQIVNDFQKGDIAEGYSVSREKKESFPLTVTSAQKNPTAFYLCACTAQSSYNEQFFGPGTRLTVL.

Only a few counts were recorded for this clonotype. The gene calls are TRBV7-2 and TRBJ2-1; TRBD2 matches 7 bases. Germline loops: CDR1 SGHTA, CDR2 FQGNSA. V lost 10 bases to trimming and J lost 8 bases; unmatched junction nucleotides: 11. The CDR3 spans 13 residues. The CDR3 is CATQRGGGDEQFF. CDR3 DNA sequence: TGTGCCACCCAGCGGGGAGGAGGTGATGAGCAGTTCTTC.

The sample holds many counts of this clonotype. V is TRBV28 and J is TRBJ2-5, with 9 nucleotides matching TRBD1. This CDR3 has 14 residues. Germline V gene lookup returns CDR1 MDHEN and CDR2 SYDVKM. Trimming took 6 bases from V and 4 from J; bases not matched to a gene: 6. CDR3 sequence: CASSRDRVGETQYF. The DNA for the CDR3 is TGTGCCAGCAGCCGGGACAGGGTAGGAGAGACCCAGTACTTC.

This chain uses TRBV20-1 with TRBJ2-1, with 7 bases identical to TRBD2. Trimming removed 6 bases from V and 10 bases from J; junction bases left unmatched: 6. CDR1 is DFQATT, CDR2 SNEGSKA, per germline (reference sequence). The CDR3 covers 11 residues. The CDR3 protein is CSAMSGVEQFF. For the CDR3, the DNA is TGCAGTGCAATGAGCGGGGTCGAGCAGTTCTTC.

The gene calls are TRBV7-9 and TRBJ2-5, with 8 bases fitting TRBD2. CDR1 and CDR2 from the germline V gene are SEHNR and FQNEAQ (reference sequence). The CDR3 loop spans 15 amino acids. Trimming at V came to 4 bases and at J to 4 bases, leaving 8 bases not matched to a gene. Here the CDR3 reads CASSSGRAGAETQYF. The CDR3 region has the DNA TGTGCCAGCAGCTCGGGACGAGCGGGAGCAGAGACCCAGTACTTC.

This clonotype was observed a few times. The rearrangement uses TRBV6-5 and TRBJ2-1; D is ambiguous. The V and J ends lost 0 bases and 0 bases respectively, with 9 bases between them. Germline CDR1 MNHEY, CDR2 SVGAGI. This CDR3 region has 16 residues. The CDR3 coding sequence is TGTGCCAGCAGTTACTCGCAGTTACACTCCTACAATGAGCAGTTCTTC. Translating it yields CASSYSQLHSYNEQFF.

This clonotype was found a few times. CDR3 in DNA: TGTGCCAGCAGCTTAGGGCCGAGGGGGACCGTGACCAAAAACATTCAGTACTTC. Its protein product is CASSLGPRGTVTKNIQYF. The rearrangement joins TRBV11-1 to TRBJ2-4, with D perhaps TRBD1 (6 bases). V dropped 1 base and J dropped 2 bases, with 18 bases sitting between them. CDR3 length: 18 amino acids. Germline CDR1 is SGHAT and CDR2 is FQDESV (reference sequence). Using reference TRBV11-1 and TRBJ2-4 for the parts outside the CDR3, the full variable domain is EAEVAQSPRYKITEKSQAVAFWCDPISGHATLYWYRQILGQGPELLVQFQDESVVDDSQLPKDRFSAERLKGVDSTLKIQPAELGDSAMYLCASSLGPRGTVTKNIQYFGAGTRLSVL.

The chain combines TRBV12-3 or TRBV12-4 with TRBJ2-2; 9 bases are shared with TRBD1. This CDR3 region has 14 residues. V gave up 10 bases and J gave up 4 bases; unmatched junction bases: 7. The CDR3 bases are TGTGCCATTACGGACAGGGGTCGCACCGGGGAGCTGTTTTTT. Its translation is CAITDRGRTGELFF.

The chain combines TRBV5-4 with TRBJ2-5; TRBD2 might be the D (5 bases). Trimming took off 2 bases at V and 5 bases at J, with 22 bases between the two ends. The CDR3 runs 17 residues. The V gene's germline CDR1 is SGHNT and CDR2 YYREEE (reference sequence). Here the CDR3 DNA reads TGTGCCAGCAGCTTCGACGGACTCAGCGGCTTGGGGGAGACCCAGTACTTC. Translated: CASSFDGLSGLGETQYF.

This clonotype was observed a few times. The chain links TRBV20-1 to TRBJ2-5; D possibly corresponds to TRBD2 (6 bases). Gene TRBJ2-7 matches the end of the DNA better, so the J call may be wrong. The CDR3 covers 16 residues. Germline V CDR1 and CDR2: DFQATT, SNEGSKA (reference sequence). The CDR3 here is CSARPPGAGSSYEQYF. CDR3 bases: TGCAGTGCTAGGCCCCCGGGAGCGGGTTCCTCCTACGAGCAGTACTTC.

J is TRBJ2-5 and V is TRBV7-2; maybe TRBD1 (5 bases). CDR1 SGHTA and CDR2 FQGNSA come from the germline V gene. The CDR3 contains 15 residues. Trimming took off 5 bases at V and 4 bases at J, with 17 bases between the two ends. CDR3 residues: CASSRLGEPGETQYF. The DNA of the CDR3 is TGTGCCAGCAGCCGGTTAGGGGAACCCGGAGAGACCCAGTACTTC.

V is TRBV28 and J is TRBJ1-2, with TRBD1 matching over 7 bases. V shed 5 bases and J 2 bases; nucleotides not matched to a gene: 5. CDR1 MDHEN and CDR2 SYDVKM come from the germline V gene. This CDR3 comprises 14 residues. The chain's CDR3 is CASSQQGPNYGYTF. DNA for the CDR3: TGTGCCAGCAGTCAACAGGGGCCCAACTATGGCTACACCTTC.

Turning to this clonotype: With a much larger clone just one base away, this may be a read error. The rearrangement links TRBV29-1 to TRBJ1-2; D gene uncertain. CDR1 SQVTM and CDR2 ANQGSEA come from the germline V gene. This CDR3 contains 9 residues. The CDR3 DNA reads as TGCAGTGCGGACTATGGCTACACCTTC. Translation gives CSADYGYTF.

The chain couples TRBV28 to TRBJ2-5, with 8 bases aligning to TRBD1. The CDR3 loop spans 15 amino acids. The V and J ends lost 3 bases and 5 bases, in that order; junction bases with no gene match: 8. Germline V CDR1 and CDR2: MDHEN, SYDVKM. For the CDR3, the DNA is TGTGCCAGCAGTTTCCAGGGGGCAGTAGGGGAGACCCAGTACTTC. Translated, it gives CASSFQGAVGETQYF.

This clonotype was picked up a small number of times. The V call is TRBV20-1, the J call TRBJ2-1; maybe TRBD2 (6 bases). V gave up 6 bases and J gave up 1 base, with 16 bases separating them. This CDR3 is built from 15 residues. Germline CDR1 DFQATT, CDR2 SNEGSKA (reference sequence). The CDR3 nucleotides are TGCAGTGCCAAGGCGTCGAGCGGGTCCTACAATGAGCAGTTCTTC. This gives the protein CSAKASSGSYNEQFF.

The chain carries TRBV2 and TRBJ2-6, with no clear D. Trimming cost V 8 bases and J 0 bases, with 5 bases left between them. Germline V CDR1 and CDR2: SNHLY, FYNNEI. The CDR3 extends over 13 amino acids. The CDR3 region is CASLASGANVLTF. In DNA, the CDR3 is TGTGCCAGCCTGGCCTCTGGGGCCAACGTCCTGACTTTC.

As concerns this clonotype: Germline is not matched at one junction end, which may reflect a read error. The chain carries TRBV6-1 and TRBJ1-2, with D possibly TRBD1 on 5 matching bases. Per germline, CDR1 MNHNS and CDR2 SASEGT. This CDR3 spans 15 amino acids. CDR3 bases: TGTGCCAGCAGTGAAGTCCCCCAGGGTAACTATGGCCACACCTTC. Its protein product is CASSEVPQGNYGHTF.

CDR3: CASTRGARKETQYF. The CDR3 region has the DNA TGTGCCAGCACCCGAGGGGCGCGAAAAGAGACCCAGTACTTC. V is TRBV6-1 and J is TRBJ2-7; possibly TRBD1 or TRBD2 for D (5 bases each). The DNA matches TRBJ2-5 better at its end, which makes the J call doubtful. CDR3 size: 14 residues. The germline V gene has CDR1 MNHNS and CDR2 SASEGT.

This chain joins TRBV28 and TRBJ1-5; 9 bases agree with TRBD1. CDR3 size: 14 residues. Germline CDR1 MDHEN, CDR2 SYDVKM. With V trimmed by 3 bases and J by 6 bases, 3 bases remained unmatched. The CDR3 DNA reads TGTGCCAGCAGTTTGGGGGACAGGGCTCAGCCCCAGCATTTT. Translated: CASSLGDRAQPQHF.

V and J are TRBV10-3 and TRBJ2-5; D not certain. Germline CDR1 ENHRY, CDR2 SYGVKD. The CDR3 is made up of 13 amino acids. V was pared by 10 bases and J by 0 bases, with 12 bases between. The CDR3 sequence: CASAIRDQETQYF. The CDR3 DNA reads as TGTGCCAGCGCAATCCGAGACCAAGAGACCCAGTACTTC.

CDR3 in amino acids: CSVAGAPNYGYTF. For the CDR3, the DNA is TGCAGCGTTGCAGGGGCCCCCAACTATGGCTACACCTTC. V usage is TRBV29-1 and J usage is TRBJ1-2; D might be TRBD1 (6 bases). Trimming removed 4 bases from V and 2 bases from J, with 11 bases in between. Germline CDR1 and CDR2: SQVTM and ANQGSEA. CDR3 size: 13 residues.

In its sample, this clonotype was seen a few times. The chain uses TRBV10-1 and TRBJ2-1, with 11 bases aligning to TRBD1. From germline, CDR1 is WNHNN and CDR2 SYGVQD (reference sequence). Trimming removed 3 bases from V and 7 bases from J; junction bases left unmatched: 5. The CDR3 has 15 residues. The DNA for the CDR3 is TGCGCCAGCAGTGACCCAGGACAGGGGGCAAATGAGCAGTTCTTC. This sequence encodes CASSDPGQGANEQFF.

The rearrangement joins TRBV7-9 to TRBJ1-4, with D perhaps TRBD1 (6 bases). V dropped 6 bases and J dropped 0 bases, with 11 bases sitting between them. This CDR3 has 15 residues. CDR1 is SEHNR and CDR2 is FQNEAQ in the germline V gene (reference sequence). CDR3 in DNA: TGTGCCAGCAGATTGGGGGCCGCAACTAATGAAAAACTGTTTTTT. Translating it yields CASRLGAATNEKLFF.

The table lists this clonotype with a few counts. V gene TRBV7-9 combines with J gene TRBJ1-4; D remains unclear. Trimming removed 0 bases from V and 6 bases from J, with 17 bases in between. CDR3 length: 17 residues. Looked up from germline, CDR1 is SEHNR and CDR2 is FQNEAQ (reference sequence). The DNA of the CDR3 is TGTGCCAGCAGCTTAGCGTCCGCTCGGGAAGGTGATGAAAAACTGTTTTTT. Amino acids: CASSLASAREGDEKLFF. Full variable domain (missing parts from reference TRBV7-9 and TRBJ1-4): DTGVSQNPRHKITKRGQNVTFRCDPISEHNRLYWYRQTLGQGPEFLTYFQNEAQLEKSRLLSDRFSAERPKGSFSTLEIQRTEQGDSAMYLCASSLASAREGDEKLFFGSGTQLSVL.

This rearrangement joins TRBV14 to TRBJ2-7, with unresolved D. Looked up from germline, CDR1 is SGHDN and CDR2 is FVKESK. With 0 bases removed from V and 8 bases from J, the gap between germline ends came to 8 bases. The CDR3 runs to 12 residues. The CDR3: CASSQELLKQYF. The CDR3 DNA is TGTGCCAGCAGCCAAGAACTGCTAAAGCAGTACTTC.

The chain uses TRBV6-1 and TRBJ1-2, with TRBD1 identical over 8 bases. CDR1 and CDR2 from the germline V gene are MNHNS and SASEGT. Trimming took 7 bases from V and 5 from J; bases not matched to a gene: 9. The CDR3 sequence is 14 residues long. The CDR3 sequence is CASTDSGQGYGYTF. The CDR3 DNA follows: TGTGCCAGCACCGACTCAGGACAGGGATATGGCTACACCTTC.

In its sample, this clonotype was seen a few times. The chain couples TRBV20-1 to TRBJ2-1; D perhaps matches TRBD1 (6 bases). The V gene's germline CDR1 is DFQATT and CDR2 SNEGSKA (reference sequence). The CDR3 is 15 residues long. With 6 bases removed from V and 3 bases from J, the gap between germline ends came to 18 bases. In DNA form, the CDR3 reads TGCAGTGCCGAGACCGGGACACGGTTCTACAATGAGCAGTTCTTC. This codes for CSAETGTRFYNEQFF.

This chain uses TRBV6-5 with TRBJ2-1; D unresolved. Germline V CDR1 and CDR2: MNHEY, SVGAGI. V was clipped by 4 bases and J by 2 bases, with 15 bases between them. The CDR3 runs to 16 residues. As DNA, the CDR3 is TGTGCCAGCAGTTTCAACCTCCCGGGCGCCTACAATGAGCAGTTCTTC. Protein product: CASSFNLPGAYNEQFF.

This chain links TRBV6-2 or TRBV6-3 with TRBJ1-6; tentative D call: TRBD1 (6 bases). CDR3 length: 15 residues. V gave up 6 bases and J gave up 7 bases, with 16 bases separating them. The germline V gene has CDR1 MNHEY and CDR2 SVGEGT. Written as DNA, the CDR3 is TGTGCCAGCAGGCGACAGACAGGCGGGAATTCACCCCTCCACTTT. Residues: CASRRQTGGNSPLHF.